The present T cell receptor beta chain was sequenced within a study of blood T cell repertoires in COVID-19. Study details: The United States, Italy and Spain were the sources of the acute and convalescent COVID-19 samples. Sources were T cells, B-cell-depleted T cells, or PBMCs; the material itself was cDNA or gDNA.

Authors' data handling: Amplification from reference gene primers served as the basis for estimated nucleated cell counts. Only in-frame clones appear in the TCRdb table, and some are missing; sequencing was by immunoSEQ multiplex PCR. V, J and clone size reflect that table, while D and trimming were determined from the DNA. The data hold tens of thousands of clones, with around 86% observed a single time. V trimming: 6 bases; J trimming: 3 bases; junction bases outside the gene matches: 9. This CDR3 has 15 residues. The germline V gene has CDR1 MDHEN and CDR2 SYDVKM. This sequence was found in a man in his fifties or sixties with COVID-19, enrolled during active disease. The chain is built from TRBV28 and TRBJ2-7, with 9 bases aligning to TRBD1. Sequencing used peripheral blood. CDR3 amino acids: CASSTRDRVGYEQYF. The CDR3 bases are TGTGCCAGCAGCACTAGGGACAGGGTGGGCTACGAGCAGTACTTC.